This note documents a single TCR beta chain sequence. Participant-given clinical history determined each cohort assignment. The data stem from a study of blood T cell repertoires in COVID-19. V was cut by 3 bases and J by 3 bases, with 9 bases left in between. CDR3 length: 15 amino acids. Looked up from germline, CDR1 is MDHEN and CDR2 is SYDVKM. Authors' processing steps: Nucleated cell number was recorded as an estimate derived from reference gene primer amplification. Profiled with immunoSEQ multiplex PCR; TCRdb holds only in-frame clones, not every one. Clonal size and the V and J genes are those of that table, whereas D and trimming came from the DNA. The sample contains about 210,000 clones, about 86% of which appear only once.

The chain employs TRBV28 and TRBJ2-6; D is perhaps TRBD2 (5 bases). The sequencing input was PBMCs or T cells enriched from blood (not recorded which). The sequence derives from a woman aged 45-65 years with acute COVID-19. In DNA, the CDR3 is TGTGCCAGCAGTTTCGGGGAAGGTGGGGCCAACGTCCTGACTTTC. It encodes CASSFGEGGANVLTF.